The clone carrying this T cell receptor (beta chain) is a singleton in its sample. Its target is unknown. This sample is part of a study of shared clonotypes between healthy human individuals. As for the study in general: Used for every donor were three CD4 naive, three CD4 memory, two CD8 naive and one CD8 memory plate.

Some clones are missing from TCRdb's copy, which holds only in-frame ones; the method was immunoSEQ multiplex PCR. Among about 2 million clones, 85% to 95% were seen once, and the ten largest hold roughly 1%. Selected positively for CCR7 and CD45RO-negative, naive CD8 cells excluded terminally differentiated effector memory CD45RA+ cells. Healthy HIV-negative adults without recent acute infections or vaccinations served as donors. Study-level findings and limits: When naive CD4 clonotypes were compared across a few donors, about 4.8% were shared. Clonotype sharing across donors was expected to vary with sequencing depth.

Sequencing was done on a sample of naive CD8+ T cells sorted from blood. The origin of this receptor is a man in his late teens or twenties in good health.

CDR3 protein: CASSMTGGSSPLHF. CDR3 in DNA: TGTGCCAGCAGTATGACAGGAGGATCTTCACCCCTCCACTTT. V and J are TRBV27 and TRBJ1-6, with D perhaps TRBD1 (6 bases). The CDR3 contains 14 residues. The germline V and J ends were trimmed by 5 bases and 9 bases, with 14 bases remaining between them. CDR1 is MNHEY, CDR2 SMNVEV, per germline (reference sequence).